This T cell receptor beta chain emerged from a study of tumor and adjacent non-tumor tissue in lung cancer. The overall study: The patients, 10 men and about 5 women, were roughly 31 to 80 with stage I to III disease.

TCRbeta libraries were built with three rounds of nested PCR, modified from ARM-PCR. Each CDR3 protein gets one entry after TCRdb re-called the multiplex PCR reads with MiXCR. Of fewer than 85,000 distinct CDR3 sequences in the sample, 65% to 90% were seen once. Points from the study as a whole: Tumor tissue had significantly higher TCR diversity than normal lung. Patients with more diverse tumor TCRs had worse survival.

Germline values: CDR1 SQVTM, CDR2 ANQGSEA. The CDR3 extends over 15 residues, inclusive of both ends. No cell sorting was done before RNA was extracted from the tissue. This clonotype occurred once. Its cognate antigen is unknown. This CDR3 is missing its conserved last phenylalanine or tryptophan, likely due to a read error. It is unclear where the CDR3 begins or ends on the DNA, so no DNA is shown, and the CDR3 is as TCRdb lists it. This clonotype originated in a woman in her forties or fifties with non-small cell lung cancer. The sample comprised lung tumor tissue. The rearrangement links TRBV29-1 to TRBJ2-3; no check of the table's D call, TRBD2, against the DNA was made. CDR3 region: CSMKRTSVATDTQYC.